Sequencing of this T cell receptor (beta chain) was carried out in a study of T cell changes during pregnancy in multiple sclerosis. This clone has more than one count but fewer than ten. This table comes from immunoSEQ multiplex PCR, and its TCRdb copy is limited to in-frame clones, with some not included. The data contain roughly 15,000 clones, 84% of them seen just once; the ten biggest clones take up roughly 10%. Germline V lookup: CDR1 SGHVS, CDR2 FQNEAQ. CDR3 length: 15 residues. Trimming cost V 0 bases and J 4 bases; bases outside gene matches: 5. The sequence was collected from a female donor in good health, enrolled as a control in a pregnancy study. The sequencing here drew on CD8+ T cells from peripheral blood mononuclear cells, taken in the second trimester of pregnancy. The chain joins TRBV7-8 to TRBJ1-2, with 7 bases identical to TRBD1. In DNA, the CDR3 is TGTGCCAGCAGCTTAGCCGTGACAGGGCTCTATGGCTACACCTTC. This encodes CASSLAVTGLYGYTF. The entire variable domain, with the rest obtained from reference TRBV7-8 and TRBJ1-2, is as follows: GAGVSQSPRYKVAKRGQDVALRCDPISGHVSLFWYQQALGQGPEFLTYFQNEAQLDKSGLPSDRFFAERPEGSVSTLKIQRTQQEDSAVYLCASSLAVTGLYGYTFGSGTRLTVV.